This T cell receptor (beta chain) is drawn from a study of T cell responses to AZD1222 COVID-19 vaccine. Data came from immunoSEQ multiplex PCR; TCRdb stores just in-frame clones and leaves some out. The sample has about 100,000 clones, about nine tenths seen once. General study points: CD4 TCRs covered the whole spike, strongest at regions 160-218 and 743-854. The study found Spike-specific TCR breadth and depth rose after two AZD1222 doses.

Comment on this clone: The target antigen is unknown. This CDR3 is also generated by other DNA sequences in the sample.

The clonotype was recovered from an adult in good health. This specimen was peripheral blood, taken on day 0 of AZD1222 vaccination.

Here the CDR3 reads CASSLGGNSGNTIYF. The CDR3 DNA sequence: TGTGCCAGCAGCTTAGGTGGTAACTCTGGAAACACCATATATTTT. This sequence joins TRBV11-2 and TRBJ1-3; D is uncertain. V was shortened by 1 base and J by 0 bases, with 7 bases between the two germline ends. The germline CDR1 and CDR2 sequences are SGHAT and FQNNGV. The CDR3 loop spans 15 amino acids. Drawing the rest from reference TRBV11-2 and TRBJ1-3, the complete variable domain is EAGVAQSPRYKIIEKRQSVAFWCNPISGHATLYWYQQILGQGPKLLIQFQNNGVVDDSQLPKDRFSAERLKGVDSTLKIQPAKLEDSAVYLCASSLGGNSGNTIYFGEGSWLTVV.